This T cell receptor (beta chain) is from a study of OX40 agonist ivuxolimab in advanced cancers. Study-level information: The group had a mean age of 60 years, ranged from roughly 23 to 85, and was around 86% male. Overall study results and limits: There was clonal expansion of CD4+ and CD8+ blood T cells by week 6 at 0.1 to 3.0 mg/kg.

Exclusion applied to patients with autoimmune disease history or systemic immunosuppression. Assay used: immunoSEQ multiplex PCR; TCRdb lists only in-frame clones, some missing. The data show about 46,000 clones, with around 90% seen just once and 11% to 15% held by the top ten. Germline V lookup: CDR1 SGHRS, CDR2 YFSETQ. The CDR3 extends over 17 amino acids. After removal of 0 bases from V and 0 bases from J, the junction contained 7 bases not matched to a gene. Remarks on this clone: Its antigen is as yet unknown.

This specimen was CD4+ or CD8+ T cells sorted from blood, taken in a trial of the OX40 agonist ivuxolimab. The V call is TRBV5-1, the J call TRBJ2-7, with 9 bases matching TRBD1. The clonotype was recovered from an adult with an advanced solid tumor such as melanoma, head and neck, liver or kidney cancer. The CDR3 sequence: CASSLDPGTGNSYEQYF. CDR3 DNA sequence: TGCGCCAGCAGCTTGGACCCCGGGACAGGGAACTCCTACGAGCAGTACTTC.